The rows below give T cell receptor beta chains drawn from one sample of a study of shared clonotypes between healthy human individuals. Profiling relied on immunoSEQ multiplex PCR, and the TCRdb table lists in-frame clones only, not all of them. The data contain about 1.5 million clones, 98% of them singletons. Sequenced material: naive CD4+ T cells sorted from blood. The origin of the receptors is a man younger than 40 in good health. CDR3s include the opening cysteine and the closing phenylalanine or tryptophan. A D gene is named only where the DNA matches it firmly. Expanded clones get a size class; other rows say once, few or many, or leave the size out.

.	TRBV6-4	TRBD1	TRBJ1-2	CASSDGGTGETIGYTF	TGTGCCAGCAGTGACGGGGGGACAGGGGAGACCATAGGCTACACCTTC
.	TRBV18	.	TRBJ1-2	CASSPTRTGQIYGYTF	TGTGCCAGCTCACCCACCCGCACAGGTCAGATTTACGGCTACACCTTC
.	TRBV5-1	.	TRBJ1-2	CASSLINQGQSYGYTF	TGCGCCAGCAGCTTGATCAACCAAGGACAGTCCTATGGCTACACCTTC
.	TRBV4-1	.	TRBJ1-3	CASSQDRQPFDTIYF	TGCGCCAGCAGCCAAGATAGGCAGCCCTTTGACACCATATATTTT
.	TRBV7-2	TRBD1	TRBJ1-2	CASSLDSGGDYGYTF	TGTGCCAGCAGCTTAGACTCAGGGGGAGACTATGGCTACACCTTC
.	TRBV27	.	TRBJ2-1	CASSFFGVDEQFF	TGTGCCAGCAGTTTCTTTGGGGTCGATGAGCAGTTCTTC
.	TRBV2	TRBD2	TRBJ2-3	CASRPGTSGRTDTQYF	TGTGCCAGCAGACCCGGGACTAGCGGGAGGACAGATACGCAGTATTTT
.	TRBV7-8	.	TRBJ2-7	CASSSAGTWDSVKAYEQYF	TGTGCCAGCAGCTCCGCCGGGACTTGGGACTCTGTAAAGGCCTACGAGCAGTACTTC
once	TRBV19	TRBD1	TRBJ1-1	CASSAGGKGTEAFF	TGTGCCAGTAGTGCAGGGGGGAAGGGCACTGAAGCTTTCTTT
.	TRBV5-6	TRBD1	TRBJ2-7	CASSLARFRDRDREQYF	TGTGCCAGCAGCTTGGCACGATTCCGGGACAGGGACCGCGAGCAGTACTTC
.	TRBV7-9	TRBD2	TRBJ2-1	CASSYRLAGGPSYNEQFF	TGTGCCAGCAGCTACCGGTTAGCGGGAGGTCCCTCCTACAATGAGCAGTTCTTC
.	TRBV5-1	.	TRBJ2-1	CASSLGLYGYEQFF	TGCGCCAGCAGCTTGGGACTCTATGGGTATGAGCAGTTCTTC
.	TRBV28	.	TRBJ1-5	CASITSEGFRPQHF	TGTGCCAGCATAACCTCCGAGGGGTTCCGACCCCAGCATTTT
.	TRBV7-2	TRBD2	TRBJ2-7	CASSPRATSGNHEQYF	TGTGCCAGCAGCCCCCGGGCTACTAGCGGGAACCACGAGCAGTACTTC
.	TRBV18	.	TRBJ2-7	CASSPGSGSYEQYF	TGTGCCAGCTCACCAGGGAGCGGGTCCTACGAGCAGTACTTC
once	TRBV7-7	.	TRBJ2-2	CASSLSLNRGELFF	TGTGCCAGCAGTCTATCCCTGAATCGCGGGGAGCTGTTTTTT
.	TRBV5-1	.	TRBJ1-3	CASRPSISGNTIYF	TGCGCCAGCCGACCCAGTATCTCTGGAAACACCATATATTTT
.	TRBV14	TRBD1	TRBJ2-7	CASSLGQGLRYEQYF	TGTGCCAGCAGCCTTGGACAGGGGCTGAGATACGAGCAGTACTTC
.	TRBV6-5	.	TRBJ1-1	CASSRMGPWGTEAFF	TGTGCCAGCAGTCGCATGGGACCGTGGGGGACTGAAGCTTTCTTT
.	TRBV7-7	.	TRBJ1-1	CASSLNDAAEAFF	TGTGCTAGCAGCTTGAATGATGCAGCTGAAGCTTTCTTT
.	TRBV5-4	TRBD1	TRBJ1-2	CASSFPGQGAYGYTF	TGTGCCAGCAGCTTCCCTGGACAGGGGGCGTATGGCTACACCTTC
.	TRBV7-2	TRBD2	TRBJ2-7	CASSHGLARTEQYF	TGTGCCAGCAGCCATGGACTAGCGCGAACGGAGCAGTACTTC
.	TRBV28	TRBD1	TRBJ1-5	CASSLGTASSNQPQHF	TGTGCCAGCAGTTTGGGGACAGCTTCGTCAAATCAGCCCCAGCATTTT
.	TRBV6-6	.	TRBJ2-7	CASSLEASYEQYF	TGTGCCAGCAGTCTGGAGGCCTCCTACGAGCAGTACTTC
.	TRBV7-6	TRBD1	TRBJ2-7	CASSVPGTGPYREQYF	TGTGCCAGCAGCGTTCCGGGGACAGGGCCTTATCGAGAGCAGTACTTC
.	TRBV18	.	TRBJ2-3	CASSGPLEKDTQYF	TGTGCCAGCTCAGGACCTCTTGAAAAGGATACGCAGTATTTT
once	TRBV6-4	TRBD1	TRBJ2-3	CASSPTGSGTDTQYF	TGTGCCAGCAGCCCGACAGGGAGTGGGACAGATACGCAGTATTTT
.	TRBV15	TRBD1	TRBJ1-5	CATSGGTVSNQPQHF	TGTGCCACCAGCGGCGGGACAGTGAGTAATCAGCCCCAGCATTTT
.	TRBV7-8	TRBD2	TRBJ2-3	CASSSLAGPTDTQYF	TGTGCCAGCAGCTCCTTAGCGGGACCGACAGATACGCAGTATTTT
.	TRBV7-6	.	TRBJ2-6	CASTQISGANVLTF	TGTGCCAGCACCCAAATTTCTGGGGCCAACGTCCTGACTTTC
.	TRBV20-1	TRBD2	TRBJ2-1	CSASGRIEQFF	TGCAGTGCTAGCGGGAGGATTGAGCAGTTCTTC
.	TRBV11-2	TRBD2	TRBJ2-1	CASSSFVTSGGDNEQFF	TGTGCCAGCAGCTCCTTTGTGACTAGCGGAGGGGACAATGAGCAGTTCTTC
.	TRBV7-8	TRBD2	TRBJ2-7	CASSLGLAGVSEQYF	TGTGCCAGCAGCTTGGGACTAGCGGGAGTTAGCGAGCAGTACTTC
few	TRBV7-6	.	TRBJ2-7	CASSLVGYEQYF	TGTGCCAGCAGCTTAGTGGGCTACGAGCAGTACTTC
.	TRBV19	.	TRBJ2-1	CASRDKPTHNEQFF	TGTGCCAGTAGGGACAAACCGACTCACAATGAGCAGTTCTTC
.	TRBV15	TRBD1	TRBJ1-2	CATSRVHGTGNYGYTF	TGTGCCACCAGCAGAGTCCACGGGACAGGGAACTATGGCTACACCTTC
.	TRBV6-5	TRBD2	TRBJ2-3	CASSRRGGRTDTQYF	TGTGCCAGCAGCCGACGGGGGGGGCGCACAGATACGCAGTATTTT
.	TRBV2	TRBD1	TRBJ2-2	CARGQGGLAANTGELFF	TGTGCCAGGGGACAGGGAGGGCTAGCGGCGAACACCGGGGAGCTGTTTTTT
.	TRBV11-2	TRBD2	TRBJ2-5	CASSLGHGTSGGQETQYF	TGTGCCAGCAGCTTAGGTCATGGGACTAGCGGGGGACAAGAGACCCAGTACTTC
.	TRBV12-2	.	TRBJ2-7	CASRLEYRGSHEQYF	TGTGCAAGTCGCTTAGAGTATCGGGGTTCGCACGAGCAGTACTTC
.	TRBV7-3	.	TRBJ2-1	CASSLEGSYNEQFF	TGTGCCAGCAGCTTGGAGGGATCCTACAATGAGCAGTTCTTC
once	TRBV5-1	TRBD1	TRBJ1-1	CASSEDRGRLGEAFF	TGCGCCAGCAGCGAGGACAGGGGGCGATTGGGTGAAGCTTTCTTT
.	TRBV28	.	TRBJ2-5	CASSQGGPWKTQYF	TGTGCCAGCAGCCAAGGGGGGCCCTGGAAGACCCAGTACTTC
few	TRBV6-5	TRBD2	TRBJ2-5	CASSLLAGGPETQYF	TGTGCCAGCAGCCTGCTAGCGGGAGGGCCAGAGACCCAGTACTTC
.	TRBV5-5	.	TRBJ1-4	CASSAVAAEKLFF	TGTGCCAGCAGCGCCGTGGCAGCTGAAAAACTGTTTTTT
.	TRBV20-1	.	TRBJ2-7	CSARQGPSVYF	TGCAGTGCTAGACAGGGACCTAGCGTGTACTTC
once	TRBV7-9	TRBD2	TRBJ2-7	CASSLKAGAFYEQYF	TGTGCCAGCAGCTTAAAAGCGGGAGCTTTCTACGAGCAGTACTTC
.	TRBV7-9	.	TRBJ1-6	CASSLVLRVESPLHF	TGTGCCAGCAGCTTAGTCTTACGGGTGGAATCACCCCTCCACTTT
.	TRBV29-1	TRBD2	TRBJ2-2	CSVFSGRARGGELFF	TGCAGCGTCTTTAGCGGGAGGGCCCGAGGCGGGGAGCTGTTTTTT
.	TRBV6-5	.	TRBJ2-2	CASSYTGGEGELFF	TGTGCCAGCAGTTACACAGGGGGGGAGGGGGAGCTGTTTTTT
once	TRBV30	.	TRBJ2-1	CAWSDSHGQFF	TGTGCCTGGAGTGACTCCCACGGGCAGTTCTTC
.	TRBV7-2	.	TRBJ1-4	CASGIQGGGEKLFF	TGTGCCAGCGGAATACAGGGAGGTGGGGAAAAACTGTTTTTT
.	TRBV6-5	TRBD1	TRBJ2-5	CASSRDRETQYF	TGTGCCAGCAGTCGGGACAGAGAGACCCAGTACTTC